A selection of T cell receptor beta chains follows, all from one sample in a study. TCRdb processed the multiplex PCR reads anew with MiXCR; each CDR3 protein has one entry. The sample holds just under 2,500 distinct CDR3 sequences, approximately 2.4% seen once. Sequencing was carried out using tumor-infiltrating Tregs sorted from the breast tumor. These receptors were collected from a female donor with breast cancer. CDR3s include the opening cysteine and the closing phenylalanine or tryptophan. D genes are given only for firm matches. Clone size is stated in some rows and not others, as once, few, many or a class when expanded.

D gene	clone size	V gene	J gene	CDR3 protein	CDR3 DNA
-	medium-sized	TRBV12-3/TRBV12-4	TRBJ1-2	CASTPTLIHGYTF	TGTGCCAGCACTCCCACCTTAATCCATGGCTACACCTTC
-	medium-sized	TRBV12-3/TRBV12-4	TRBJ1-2	CASSQGGLYGYTF	TGTGCCAGCAGCCAGGGAGGCCTCTATGGCTACACCTTC
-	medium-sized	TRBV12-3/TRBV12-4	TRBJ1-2	CASSETGERSYTF	TGTGCCAGCAGTGAGACAGGAGAGAGGAGCTACACCTTC
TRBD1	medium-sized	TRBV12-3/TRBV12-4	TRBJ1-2	CASNRDRDYGYTF	TGTGCCAGCAACCGGGACAGGGACTATGGCTACACCTTC
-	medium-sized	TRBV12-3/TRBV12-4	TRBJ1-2	CASSLINYGYTF	TGTGCCAGCAGTTTAATTAACTATGGCTACACCTTC
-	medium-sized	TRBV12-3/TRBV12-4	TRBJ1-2	CASSPAATHYGYTF	TGTGCCAGCAGTCCGGCAGCGACCCACTATGGCTACACCTTC
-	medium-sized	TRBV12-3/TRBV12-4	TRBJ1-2	CASSLSGTGRQLNTF	TGTGCCAGCAGTTTATCGGGAACAGGGAGGCAGTTGAACACCTTC
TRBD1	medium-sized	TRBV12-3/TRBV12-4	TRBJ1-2	CASSRTGVNYGYTF	TGTGCCAGCAGTAGGACAGGAGTAAACTATGGCTACACCTTC
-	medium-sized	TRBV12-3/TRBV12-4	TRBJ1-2	CASSSGWGYTF	TGTGCCAGCAGTTCCGGATGGGGCTACACCTTC
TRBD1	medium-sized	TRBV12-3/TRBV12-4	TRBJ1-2	CASRRGTGHSYTF	TGTGCCAGCAGACGCGGGACAGGCCATAGCTACACCTTC
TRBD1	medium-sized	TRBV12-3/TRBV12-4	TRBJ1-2	CASRPSGTGSYGYTF	TGTGCCAGCAGGCCTTCCGGGACAGGGAGCTATGGCTACACCTTC
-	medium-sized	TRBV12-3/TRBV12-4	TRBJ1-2	CASSLGLVGYTF	TGTGCCAGCAGTTTAGGTTTGGTTGGCTACACCTTC
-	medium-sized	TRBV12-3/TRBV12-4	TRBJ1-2	CASSLDSWGYGYTF	TGTGCCAGCAGTTTGGACAGTTGGGGTTATGGCTACACCTTC
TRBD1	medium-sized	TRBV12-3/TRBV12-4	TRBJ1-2	CASRTTGTPNYGYTF	TGTGCCAGCAGGACGACAGGGACCCCTAACTATGGCTACACCTTC
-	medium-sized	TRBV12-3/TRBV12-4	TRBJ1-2	CASGERTRYTF	TGTGCCAGCGGCGAGAGAACGCGCTACACCTTC
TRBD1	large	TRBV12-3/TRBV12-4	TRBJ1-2	CASSPDRQGRSNGYTF	TGTGCCAGCAGTCCGGACCGACAGGGGAGGTCGAATGGCTACACCTTC
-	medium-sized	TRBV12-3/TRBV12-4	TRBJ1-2	CASRLPGIYGYTF	TGTGCCAGCAGGCTTCCAGGGATCTATGGCTACACCTTC
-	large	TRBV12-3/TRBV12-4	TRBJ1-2	CASSPGFQPHGYTF	TGTGCCAGCAGTCCGGGTTTCCAGCCCCATGGCTACACCTTC
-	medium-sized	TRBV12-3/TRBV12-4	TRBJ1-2	CASSLQATNYGYTF	TGTGCCAGCAGTTTACAGGCGACTAACTATGGCTACACCTTC
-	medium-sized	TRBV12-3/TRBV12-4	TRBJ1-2	CASSLRGNIRAGYTF	TGTGCCAGCAGTTTACGTGGGAATATTCGGGCTGGCTACACCTTC
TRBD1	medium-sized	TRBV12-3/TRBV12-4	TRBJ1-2	CASHPPAGQGIAYGYTF	TGTGCCAGTCACCCACCGGCAGGACAGGGCATTGCCTATGGCTACACCTTC
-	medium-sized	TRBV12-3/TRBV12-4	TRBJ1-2	CASSLWGLYYGYTF	TGTGCCAGCAGTTTATGGGGTCTTTACTATGGCTACACCTTC
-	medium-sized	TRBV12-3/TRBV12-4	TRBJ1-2	CASSPRVQLPSGYTF	TGTGCCAGCAGTCCTAGAGTCCAACTCCCTAGTGGCTACACCTTC
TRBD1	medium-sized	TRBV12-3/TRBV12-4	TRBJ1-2	CASSPGQGNGYTF	TGTGCCAGCAGTCCAGGACAGGGAAATGGCTACACCTTC
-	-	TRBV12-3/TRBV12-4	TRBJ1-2	CASSSEHGMGYTF	TGTGCCAGCAGTTCCGAGCACGGTATGGGCTACACCTTC
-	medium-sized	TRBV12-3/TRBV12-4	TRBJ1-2	CASSLETAYGYTF	TGTGCCAGCAGTTTAGAGACAGCTTATGGCTACACCTTC
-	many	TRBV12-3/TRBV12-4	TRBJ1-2	CASSDFNYGYTF	TGTGCCAGCAGCGACTTTAACTATGGCTACACCTTC
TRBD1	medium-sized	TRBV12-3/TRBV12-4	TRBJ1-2	CASSSTGDDYGYTF	TGTGCCAGCAGTTCCACAGGGGATGACTATGGCTACACCTTC
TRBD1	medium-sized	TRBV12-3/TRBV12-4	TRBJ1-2	CASSYRGQGNYGYTF	TGTGCCAGCAGTTATAGGGGACAGGGTAACTATGGCTACACCTTC
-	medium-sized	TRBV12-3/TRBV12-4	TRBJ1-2	CASSFQGPGDYGYTF	TGTGCCAGCAGTTTCCAGGGACCAGGAGACTATGGCTACACCTTC
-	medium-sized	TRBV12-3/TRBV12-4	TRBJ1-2	CASSLTGLHTF	TGTGCCAGCAGTTTAACAGGACTTCACACCTTC
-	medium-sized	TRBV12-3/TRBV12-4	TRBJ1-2	CATDYQDAFGYTF	TGTGCCACCGACTACCAAGACGCATTTGGCTACACCTTC
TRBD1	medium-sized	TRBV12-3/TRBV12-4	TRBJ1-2	CASSLWDRGGRGYTF	TGTGCCAGCAGTTTATGGGACAGGGGCGGTCGTGGCTACACCTTC
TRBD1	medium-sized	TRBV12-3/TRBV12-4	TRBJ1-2	CASGDRAYGYTF	TGTGCCTCAGGGGACAGGGCATATGGCTACACCTTC
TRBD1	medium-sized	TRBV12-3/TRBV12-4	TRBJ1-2	CASSSTGTGLDYGYTF	TGTGCCAGCAGCTCTACCGGGACAGGGTTGGACTATGGCTACACCTTC
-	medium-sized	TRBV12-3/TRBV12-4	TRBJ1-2	CASSLGRDYGYTF	TGTGCCAGCAGTTTAGGCCGAGACTATGGCTACACCTTC
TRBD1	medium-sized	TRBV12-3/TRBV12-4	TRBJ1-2	CASSLGQSYGYTF	TGTGCCAGCAGTTTGGGACAGAGCTATGGCTACACCTTC